The sequence of this TCR beta chain was determined in a study of control samples from healthy donors and cancer patients (dated by TCRdb to 2019 to 2021). The method was the immunoSEQ multiplex PCR assay. As stored in TCRdb, this immuneACCESS dataset retains in-frame rearrangements with V and J assigned. A fraction of the clones does not appear; measured against another copy, unresolved V genes explain less than half of the discrepancy, and the remainder lacks a known reason. The sample table records about 45,000 clones; around 70% of these occur just once. Clones ranked in the top ten supply under 20% of the sample. According to the germline V gene, CDR1 reads SGHVS and CDR2 reads FQNEAQ. Trimming costs V 5 bases and J 1 base, and their ends lie 9 bases apart. The CDR3, cysteine through phenylalanine, is 14 amino acids long. Here the CDR3 DNA is all that survives: 42 bases in frame from base 1. Comments on this clone: Its antigen is currently not known. The record has no base qualities; no much larger clone is one base away.

The specimen was formalin-fixed, paraffin-embedded tissue. The origin of this receptor is a male donor with melanoma. Here the chain combines TRBV7-8 and TRBJ1-5; the D gene is not confidently resolved. In nucleotide form, the sequence is TGTGCCAGCAGCAAGACCGAAAGCAATCAGCCCCAGCATTTT. Its protein reads: CASSKTESNQPQHF.